Below are 12 T cell receptor beta chains sequenced from a single sample in a study of cytomegalovirus exposure and HLA in healthy donors. PCR was performed using 60 Vbeta and 13 Jbeta primers. Profiled with immunoSEQ multiplex PCR; TCRdb holds only in-frame clones, not every one. The sample carries some 180,000 clones, around 85% recorded once. The sequenced sample consisted of PBMCs. The receptor source for this set is a male donor in good health and CMV-seronegative.

The rearrangement links TRBV2 to TRBJ1-1; D is perhaps TRBD1 (5 bases). Trimming removed 3 bases at V and 1 base at J, with 9 bases between. From germline, CDR1 is SNHLY and CDR2 FYNNEI. The CDR3 is 14 amino acids. CDR3 sequence: CASSEWGSNTEAFF. For the CDR3, the DNA is TGTGCCAGCAGTGAGTGGGGCTCGAACACTGAAGCTTTCTTT.

The chain employs TRBV10-3 and TRBJ2-7; 7 bases line up with TRBD1. J lost 0 bases, V lost 8 bases, and 4 bases had no gene match. The germline V gene has CDR1 ENHRY and CDR2 SYGVKD. The CDR3 runs to 13 residues. In nucleotides, the CDR3 is TGTGCCATCGGACAGGCGTTCTCCTACGAGCAGTACTTC. Translated, it gives CAIGQAFSYEQYF.

The V call is TRBV6-1, the J call TRBJ2-5; 7 nucleotides line up with TRBD2. The CDR3 extends over 14 amino acids. The germline gives CDR1 MNHNS, CDR2 SASEGT. The J segment lost 5 bases and the V segment lost 1 base, leaving 4 bases of the junction unmatched. The CDR3 protein is CASSEGRGTETQYF. The CDR3 bases are TGTGCCAGCAGTGAAGGGCGGGGGACCGAGACCCAGTACTTC.

The chain joins TRBV10-3 to TRBJ2-3, with TRBD2 matching 10 bases. Germline V gives CDR1 ENHRY, CDR2 SYGVKD. V lost 4 bases, J lost 6 bases, and 7 bases stayed unmatched. The CDR3 totals 15 residues. CDR3 sequence reads: CAISGERGGRDTQYF. The CDR3, as DNA: TGTGCCATCAGTGGGGAGCGGGGGGGCCGGGATACGCAGTATTTT.

The sample holds a few counts of this clone. V gene TRBV7-8 combines with J gene TRBJ2-1; D possibly corresponds to TRBD2 (7 bases). Germline V lookup: CDR1 SGHVS, CDR2 FQNEAQ. The CDR3 is made up of 14 amino acids. V shed 1 base and J shed 7 bases, with 11 bases lying between them. The CDR3 coding sequence is TGTGCCAGCAGCTTAGTCGCGGGGGCTAATGAGCAGTTCTTC. Its protein is CASSLVAGANEQFF.

The chain recombines TRBV7-9 with TRBJ1-5; D might be TRBD1 (5 bases). Germline values: CDR1 SEHNR, CDR2 FQNEAQ (reference sequence). Trimming stripped 5 bases from V and 5 bases from J, with 16 bases between. CDR3 size: 15 residues. Written as DNA, the CDR3 is TGTGCCAGCAGCCAGCGTGGGGGGTTAGATCAGCCCCAGCATTTT. Its translation: CASSQRGGLDQPQHF.

The chain has TRBV25-1 and TRBJ2-5, with a weak D call TRBD2 (5 bases). V lost 8 bases and J lost 2, with 12 bases in between. Looked up from germline, CDR1 is MGHDK and CDR2 is SYGVNS. CDR3 length: 13 amino acids. The CDR3 coding sequence is TGTGCCAGCGCCTTCCCGGGACAAGAGACCCAGTACTTC. It specifies CASAFPGQETQYF.

The V call is TRBV4-1, the J call TRBJ1-1; D not resolved. The germline V gene has CDR1 MGHRA and CDR2 YSYEKL. CDR3 length equals 13 residues. The ends were cut back, 4 bases at V and 6 bases at J, with 12 bases in the middle. The CDR3 here is CASSPKSVPEAFF. CDR3 nucleotide sequence: TGCGCCAGCAGCCCTAAAAGTGTGCCTGAAGCTTTCTTT.

This clone was recorded a few times. The rearrangement uses TRBV10-1 and TRBJ2-1; TRBD1 agrees at 9 bases. The CDR3 contains 15 residues. V was pared by 6 bases and J by 8 bases, with 11 bases of the junction left unmatched. Germline assignment: CDR1 WNHNN and CDR2 SYGVQD (reference sequence). Written as DNA, the CDR3 is TGCGCCAGCAGCGTGTCCGGGACAGGGCTCCATGAGCAGTTCTTC. Protein sequence: CASSVSGTGLHEQFF.

The table lists this clone with a count of one. The rearrangement links TRBV5-1 to TRBJ2-3, with TRBD1 matching over 10 bases. Trimming removed 1 base from V and 2 bases from J; junction bases left unmatched: 7. This CDR3 is 17 amino acids long. Looked up from germline, CDR1 is SGHRS and CDR2 is YFSETQ. In DNA form, the CDR3 reads TGCGCCAGCAGCTTGCTTGTAGGGACAGGGGCCACAGATACGCAGTATTTT. Translation: CASSLLVGTGATDTQYF. The full variable domain, rest sourced from reference TRBV5-1 and TRBJ2-3, is KAGVTQTPRYLIKTRGQQVTLSCSPISGHRSVSWYQQTPGQGLQFLFEYFSETQRNKGNFPGRFSGRQFSNSRSEMNVSTLELGDSALYLCASSLLVGTGATDTQYFGPGTRLTVL.

V and J are TRBV11-2 and TRBJ2-1, with D unresolved. CDR1 and CDR2 (germline): SGHAT, FQNNGV. The CDR3 covers 16 residues. The ends were cut back, 0 bases at V and 4 bases at J, with 13 bases in the middle. Written as DNA, the CDR3 is TGTGCCAGCAGCTTAGATGGCCAGGTCCAGTACAATGAGCAGTTCTTC. It yields the protein CASSLDGQVQYNEQFF.

The J gene is TRBJ1-6, the V gene TRBV7-9; tentative D call: TRBD1 (6 bases). The germline gives CDR1 SEHNR, CDR2 FQNEAQ (reference sequence). The CDR3 spans 14 residues. V was clipped by 2 bases and J by 10 bases, with 12 bases between them. Written as DNA, the CDR3 is TGTGCCAGCAGCTTACAGGGGTTTAGCTCACCCCTCCACTTT. This encodes CASSLQGFSSPLHF.